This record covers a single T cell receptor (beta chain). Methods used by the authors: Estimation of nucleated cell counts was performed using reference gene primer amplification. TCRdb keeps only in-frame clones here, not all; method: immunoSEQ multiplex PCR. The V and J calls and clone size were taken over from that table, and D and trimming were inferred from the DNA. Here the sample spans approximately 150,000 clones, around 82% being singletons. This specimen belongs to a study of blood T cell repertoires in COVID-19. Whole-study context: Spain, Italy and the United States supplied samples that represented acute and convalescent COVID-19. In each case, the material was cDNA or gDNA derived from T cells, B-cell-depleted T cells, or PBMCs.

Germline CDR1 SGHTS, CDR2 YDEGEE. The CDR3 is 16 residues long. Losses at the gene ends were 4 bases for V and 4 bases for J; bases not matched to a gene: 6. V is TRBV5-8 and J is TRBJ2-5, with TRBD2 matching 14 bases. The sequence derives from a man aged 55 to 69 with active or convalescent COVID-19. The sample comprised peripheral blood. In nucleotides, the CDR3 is TGTGCCAGCAGCGGGGGACTAGCGGGAGTTGGAGAGACCCAGTACTTC. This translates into CASSGGLAGVGETQYF.